What follows are 15 T cell receptor beta chains derived from one specimen sequenced in a study of cytomegalovirus exposure and HLA in healthy donors. The PCR contained 60 Vbeta and 13 Jbeta primers. TCRdb keeps only in-frame clones here, not all; method: immunoSEQ multiplex PCR. The sample's table shows roughly 40,000 clones. The specimen was PBMCs. These receptors were obtained from a male donor in good health and CMV-seronegative.

This rearrangement joins TRBV29-1 to TRBJ2-7; a possible D gene is TRBD2 (6 bases). Germline lookup yields CDR1 SQVTM and CDR2 ANQGSEA. There are 12 residues in the CDR3. V was clipped by 5 bases and J by 2 bases, with 10 bases between them. CDR3 sequence reads: CSVRAGTYEQYF. CDR3 nucleotides: TGCAGCGTTCGGGCGGGAACCTACGAGCAGTACTTC.

The chain uses TRBV19 and TRBJ2-3; 7 bases line up with TRBD2. Germline V gene data show CDR1 as LNHDA and CDR2 as SQIVND (reference sequence). Trimming took 6 bases from V and 4 from J; bases not matched to a gene: 4. The CDR3 is 13 amino acids. The chain's CDR3 is CASSNGLADTQYF. Here the CDR3 DNA reads TGTGCCAGTAGCAATGGACTAGCAGATACGCAGTATTTT.

The J gene is TRBJ1-1, the V gene TRBV19; 9 bases are a match to TRBD1. The V and J ends lost 5 bases and 0 bases, in that order; junction bases with no gene match: 7. Germline V gene lookup returns CDR1 LNHDA and CDR2 SQIVND (reference sequence). This CDR3 is 16 amino acids long. CDR3 coding DNA: TGTGCCAGTAGTTCCCGGACAGGGGTTCTGAACACTGAAGCTTTCTTT. As protein: CASSSRTGVLNTEAFF.

The chain combines TRBV18 with TRBJ2-5, with TRBD1 matching over 7 bases. Trimming took 3 bases from V and 2 from J; bases not matched to a gene: 3. This CDR3 comprises 14 residues. CDR1 is KGHSH and CDR2 is LQKENI in the germline V gene. The CDR3 here is CASSPQGVQETQYF. In DNA, the CDR3 is TGTGCCAGCTCACCTCAGGGGGTTCAAGAGACCCAGTACTTC.

J is TRBJ2-4 and V is TRBV7-9; TRBD1 agrees at 7 bases. V lost 0 bases and J lost 9; bases outside the gene matches: 11. The CDR3 sequence is 16 residues long. The V gene's germline CDR1 is SEHNR and CDR2 FQNEAQ (reference sequence). The CDR3 is CASSLALYKTGSIQYF. The CDR3, as DNA: TGTGCCAGCAGCTTAGCCCTATACAAGACAGGGAGCATTCAGTACTTC.

The genes are TRBV7-2 and TRBJ2-1; no definite D call. Per the germline V gene, CDR1 is SGHTA and CDR2 is FQGNSA. V lost 4 bases to trimming and J lost 8 bases, with 6 bases between them. This CDR3 has 11 residues. The CDR3 nucleotides read TGTGCCAGCAGCTCTAAGTATGAGCAGTTCTTC. The encoded protein is CASSSKYEQFF.

The genes are TRBV7-9 and TRBJ1-6; 8 bases fit TRBD1. After removal of 4 bases from V and 8 bases from J, the junction contained 7 bases not matched to a gene. The germline V gene has CDR1 SEHNR and CDR2 FQNEAQ (reference sequence). The CDR3 length is 15 residues. CDR3 DNA: TGTGCCAGCAGCTCACTGGACAGGGTAGATTCACCCCTCCACTTT. Encoded protein: CASSSLDRVDSPLHF.

The rearrangement links TRBV9 to TRBJ1-3; D unresolved. The CDR3 loop spans 19 amino acids. V gave up 0 bases and J gave up 3 bases, with 22 bases separating them. Germline V gives CDR1 SGDLS, CDR2 YYNGEE. The CDR3 reads CASSVAISDIRGFGNTIYF. The DNA of the CDR3 is TGTGCCAGCAGCGTAGCTATCTCGGATATCCGGGGTTTTGGAAACACCATATATTTT.

CDR3 protein: CASRSPGGETQYF. The CDR3 nucleotides read TGTGCCAGCAGGAGCCCGGGAGGGGAGACCCAGTACTTC. V is TRBV27 and J is TRBJ2-5; TRBD2 matches 8 bases. The germline gives CDR1 MNHEY, CDR2 SMNVEV (reference sequence). Germline trimming cut 6 bases from V and 5 bases from J; bases unmatched to any gene: 5. The CDR3 consists of 13 residues.

The chain joins TRBV25-1 to TRBJ2-5, with D perhaps TRBD2 (6 bases). The J call may not be correct, given that the DNA end is closer to TRBJ2-7. The CDR3 is 14 residues long. Germline V lookup: CDR1 MGHDK, CDR2 SYGVNS. The DNA for the CDR3 is TGTGCCAGCAGTGCTATGGTGGGACTCTACGAGCAGTACTTC. Its protein product is CASSAMVGLYEQYF.

The genes are TRBV6-1 and TRBJ2-2, with 11 positions matching TRBD2. Germline trimming cut 0 bases from V and 6 bases from J; bases unmatched to any gene: 0. Germline loops: CDR1 MNHNS, CDR2 SASEGT. CDR3 length equals 15 residues. In DNA, the CDR3 is TGTGCCAGCAGTGAAGCTAGCGGGGGGGCCGGGGAGCTGTTTTTT. This encodes CASSEASGGAGELFF.

Here the CDR3 reads CASSLGGTVAYEQYF. CDR3 in DNA: TGTGCCAGCAGCTTAGGGGGGACTGTCGCCTACGAGCAGTACTTC. This chain connects TRBV7-6 to TRBJ2-7, with D maybe TRBD2 (6 bases). Looked up from germline, CDR1 is SGHVS and CDR2 is FNYEAQ. The CDR3 covers 15 residues. Trimming removed 1 base at V and 2 bases at J, with 12 bases between.

V and J are TRBV6-5 and TRBJ2-4; TRBD2 aligns across 8 bases. The V gene's germline CDR1 is MNHEY and CDR2 SVGAGI. This CDR3 comprises 16 residues. V trimming: 2 bases; J trimming: 9 bases; junction bases outside the gene matches: 12. In DNA, the CDR3 is TGTGCCAGCAGTTACGGGGGTAGCGGGGTCTCGAGCATTCAGTACTTC. It specifies CASSYGGSGVSSIQYF.

V and J are TRBV6-4 and TRBJ2-2, with D maybe TRBD2 (6 bases). The V gene lost 5 bases and the J gene lost 5 bases, with 18 bases spanning the gap. Germline V CDR1 and CDR2: MRHNA, SNTAGT. The CDR3 sequence is 16 residues long. The CDR3 reads CASSTLSGGATGELFF. The CDR3 DNA reads TGTGCCAGCAGTACCTTGAGTGGAGGGGCGACCGGGGAGCTGTTTTTT.

V is TRBV12-5 and J is TRBJ2-1; weak D call: TRBD2 (5 bases). This CDR3 contains 15 residues. Germline V gives CDR1 LGHNT, CDR2 FRNRAP. Deletions cut 6 bases from V and 2 bases from J, with 14 bases between. The CDR3 here is CASGRDWGAYNEQFF. For the CDR3, the DNA is TGTGCTAGTGGCCGCGACTGGGGAGCCTACAATGAGCAGTTCTTC.